Listed here are 21 T cell receptor beta chains from one sample, sequenced in a study of OX40 agonist ivuxolimab in advanced cancers. The data were produced by immunoSEQ multiplex PCR, yet TCRdb's version contains in-frame clones alone and is incomplete. Among 75,000 to 100,000 clones listed, 75% to 90% were seen once. The sample in question was CD4+ or CD8+ T cells sorted from blood, obtained in a trial of the OX40 agonist ivuxolimab. Source of these receptors: an adult with an advanced solid tumor such as melanoma, head and neck, liver or kidney cancer.

The rearrangement uses TRBV29-1 and TRBJ2-7; the D is unclear. Germline V gene lookup returns CDR1 SQVTM and CDR2 ANQGSEA. Trimming removed 6 bases at V and 7 bases at J, with 22 bases between. The CDR3 is 14 residues long. CDR3 sequence reads: CSVLQNSVVGEQYF. In DNA, the CDR3 is TGCAGCGTCCTTCAGAACTCGGTTGTAGGGGAGCAGTACTTC.

This clone has a single count. In DNA, the CDR3 is TGTGCCAGCAGGAAGGGCGGGAACACCGGGGAGCTGTTTTTT. Residues: CASRKGGNTGELFF. The chain links TRBV2 to TRBJ2-2, with unresolved D. Per germline, CDR1 SNHLY and CDR2 FYNNEI. The CDR3 runs 14 residues. The germline V and J ends were trimmed by 6 bases and 1 base, with 9 bases remaining between them.

In its sample, this clone was seen once. The CDR3 nucleotides are TGTGCCAGCAGCCGGGGACAGGGGAGTTCCGGGGAGCTGTTTTTT. Protein product: CASSRGQGSSGELFF. The chain joins TRBV7-9 to TRBJ2-2; the match to TRBD1 covers 10 bases. Germline CDR1 and CDR2: SEHNR and FQNEAQ (reference sequence). The CDR3 sequence is 15 residues long. J gave up 6 bases and V 5 bases, and 6 bases lay outside the gene matches.

The chain links TRBV18 to TRBJ1-5; D remains unclear. With 3 bases removed from V and 0 bases from J, the gap between germline ends came to 6 bases. The CDR3 is made up of 14 amino acids. The germline gives CDR1 KGHSH, CDR2 LQKENI. The CDR3 sequence is CASSPEYSNQPQHF. The CDR3 nucleotides are TGTGCCAGCTCACCGGAATATAGCAATCAGCCCCAGCATTTT.

The V gene is TRBV11-2, the J gene TRBJ1-3; D uncertain. This CDR3 has 12 residues. Trimming removed 1 base at V and 6 bases at J, with 4 bases between. Germline assignment: CDR1 SGHAT and CDR2 FQNNGV. Here the CDR3 DNA reads TGTGCCAGCAGCTTAGGCCCAAACACCATATATTTT. Protein: CASSLGPNTIYF.

The chain joins TRBV6-5 to TRBJ1-2; 7 positions match TRBD1. V gave up 6 bases and J gave up 8 bases; unmatched junction bases: 6. The length of the CDR3 is 12 residues. Germline values: CDR1 MNHEY, CDR2 SVGAGI. CDR3 in DNA: TGTGCCAGCAGGCGGCCGGGACAGGGCTACACCTTC. Residues: CASRRPGQGYTF.

This clone was seen only once. The gene calls are TRBV28 and TRBJ2-7; TRBD1 aligns across 8 bases. Per the germline V gene, CDR1 is MDHEN and CDR2 is SYDVKM. V dropped 5 bases and J dropped 2; count of bases not matched to a gene: 8. This CDR3 contains 15 residues. The DNA for the CDR3 is TGTGCCAGCAGTCGAGGACAGGGAGGCGCCTACGAGCAGTACTTC. As protein: CASSRGQGGAYEQYF.

CDR3 coding DNA: TGTGCCAGCAGTTCCGGACAGGGGGCATGGGGCTACACCTTC. Protein: CASSSGQGAWGYTF. This rearrangement joins TRBV28 to TRBJ1-2; 11 nucleotides line up with TRBD1. Losses at the gene ends were 4 bases for V and 8 bases for J; bases not matched to a gene: 6. Germline CDR1 MDHEN, CDR2 SYDVKM. The CDR3 consists of 14 residues.

The chain is built from TRBV2 and TRBJ1-3; D remains ambiguous. The germline V gene encodes CDR1 SNHLY and CDR2 FYNNEI. V gave up 4 bases and J gave up 0 bases, with 10 bases separating them. The CDR3 contains 15 residues. The CDR3: CASSVGVSSGNTIYF. CDR3 coding DNA: TGTGCCAGCAGTGTTGGAGTAAGCTCTGGAAACACCATATATTTT.

The V gene is TRBV6-4, the J gene TRBJ1-3, with D hard to call. CDR3 length: 16 amino acids. The V and J ends lost 6 bases and 0 bases respectively, with 15 bases between them. Germline lookup yields CDR1 MRHNA and CDR2 SNTAGT. The CDR3 reads CASSPRRTSSGNTIYF. The CDR3 region has the DNA TGTGCCAGCAGCCCACGCCGGACTAGCTCTGGAAACACCATATATTTT.

CDR3 loop: CASSFGGQGGQPQHF. The DNA for the CDR3 is TGTGCCAGCAGCTTTGGGGGCCAGGGTGGTCAGCCCCAGCATTTT. V is TRBV7-2 and J is TRBJ1-5; possibly TRBD1 for D (6 bases). Trimming cost V 3 bases and J 6 bases, with 15 bases left between them. The CDR3 spans 15 residues. The germline CDR1 and CDR2 sequences are SGHTA and FQGNSA. Using reference TRBV7-2 and TRBJ1-5 for the parts outside the CDR3, the full variable domain is GAGVSQSPSNKVTEKGKDVELRCDPISGHTALYWYRQSLGQGLEFLIYFQGNSAPDKSGLPSDRFSAERTGGSVSTLTIQRTQQEDSAVYLCASSFGGQGGQPQHFGDGTRLSIL.

The chain has TRBV25-1 and TRBJ1-1; no clear D gene. The CDR3 extends over 13 amino acids. Germline V gene sequence: CDR1 MGHDK, CDR2 SYGVNS. V gave up 6 bases and J gave up 3 bases, with 11 bases separating them. The CDR3: CASRRLQDTEAFF. CDR3 sequence (DNA): TGTGCCAGCAGGAGACTGCAGGACACTGAAGCTTTCTTT.

The chain employs TRBV4-3 and TRBJ1-1; D unresolved. V was cut by 4 bases and J by 3 bases, with 18 bases left in between. Germline values: CDR1 LGHNA, CDR2 YSLEER. This CDR3 comprises 16 residues. As DNA, the CDR3 is TGCGCCAGCAGCCTCGCGCGACCCACATTGGACACTGAAGCTTTCTTT. It is translated as CASSLARPTLDTEAFF.

The rearrangement joins TRBV28 to TRBJ2-2, with TRBD1 matching 8 bases. With V trimmed by 5 bases and J by 7 bases, 9 bases remained unmatched. CDR3 length: 15 amino acids. Per germline, CDR1 MDHEN and CDR2 SYDVKM. This CDR3 reads CASSRQGAVRGELFF. The CDR3 DNA is TGTGCCAGCAGTCGCCAGGGGGCGGTACGCGGGGAGCTGTTTTTT.

CDR3 protein: CASSIRWDSVNSPLHF. The CDR3 coding sequence is TGTGCCAGTAGTATAAGGTGGGACAGCGTTAATTCACCCCTCCACTTT. V gene TRBV19 combines with J gene TRBJ1-6; 7 bases match TRBD1. CDR3 size: 16 residues. CDR1 is LNHDA and CDR2 is SQIVND in the germline V gene (reference sequence). V shed 2 bases and J 6 bases; nucleotides not matched to a gene: 7.

This clone has just a few counts. The chain has TRBV7-6 and TRBJ1-6, with D possibly matching TRBD1 (6 bases). The CDR3 has 14 amino acids. Germline V gives CDR1 SGHVS, CDR2 FNYEAQ. V was pared by 8 bases and J by 9 bases, with 17 bases between. Written as DNA, the CDR3 is TGTGCCAGCCGAACCGGGGGGCAGCGTTCACCCCTCCACTTT. As protein: CASRTGGQRSPLHF.

As regards this clone: Since a much larger clone is just one base distant, this may be a read error. The rearrangement joins TRBV7-9 to TRBJ2-1; 7 bases align to TRBD2. V was pared by 1 base and J by 0 bases, with 0 bases of the junction left unmatched. The V gene's germline CDR1 is SEHNR and CDR2 FQNEAQ (reference sequence). The length of the CDR3 is 15 residues. The CDR3, as DNA: TGTGCCAGCAGCTTAGGGGGGGGCTCCTACAATGAGCAGTTCTTC. Amino acid sequence: CASSLGGGSYNEQFF. Complete variable domain (other parts from reference TRBV7-9 and TRBJ2-1): DTGVSQNPRHKITKRGQNVTFRCDPISEHNRLYWYRQTLGQGPEFLTYFQNEAQLEKSRLLSDRFSAERPKGSFSTLEIQRTEQGDSAMYLCASSLGGGSYNEQFFGPGTRLTVL.

The chain uses TRBV4-3 and TRBJ1-4; D unclear. The ends were cut back, 0 bases at V and 2 bases at J, with 4 bases in the middle. Germline V gene lookup returns CDR1 LGHNA and CDR2 YSLEER. The CDR3 loop spans 14 amino acids. In DNA, the CDR3 is TGCGCCAGCAGCCAAGAAGGGACTAATGAAAAACTGTTTTTT. Amino acids: CASSQEGTNEKLFF.

The V and J genes are TRBV9 and TRBJ2-7; 11 nucleotides align to TRBD1. Germline values: CDR1 SGDLS, CDR2 YYNGEE. The CDR3 runs 15 residues. Trimming at V came to 5 bases and at J to 4 bases, leaving 8 bases not matched to a gene. Written as DNA, the CDR3 is TGTGCCAGCAGTCCGGGGACAGGGGGTAAATACGAGCAGTACTTC. Translating it yields CASSPGTGGKYEQYF.

The chain links TRBV19 to TRBJ2-1, with TRBD2 identical over 9 bases. Germline-derived CDR1 and CDR2 are LNHDA and SQIVND (reference sequence). The CDR3 is made up of 17 amino acids. With V trimmed by 1 base and J by 6 bases, 10 bases remained unmatched. CDR3 DNA sequence: TGTGCCAGTAGTATAGGGTGGCGGGGGGGCCCATTCAATGAGCAGTTCTTC. This encodes CASSIGWRGGPFNEQFF.

The chain combines TRBV28 with TRBJ2-7; no definite D call. This CDR3 comprises 12 residues. V was pared by 2 bases and J by 5 bases, with 7 bases between. The V gene's germline CDR1 is MDHEN and CDR2 SYDVKM. The CDR3 DNA reads TGTGCCAGCAGTTTAAAGGCCGACGAGCAGTACTTC. Its protein is CASSLKADEQYF.